This TCR beta chain was identified in a study of Ad26.COV2.S vaccination and SARS-CoV-2 variants. Trimming stripped 1 base from V and 8 bases from J, with 11 bases between. CDR1 is SGHAT, CDR2 FQNNGV, per germline. The CDR3 sequence is 14 residues long. Regarding treatment: 15 to 20 received Ad26.COV2.S at low or high dose, single or two shots; 5 received placebo; per-sample allocation not given. The samples were gathered on day 63 after the first injection of vaccine or placebo. Measured with immunoSEQ multiplex PCR; TCRdb has only the in-frame clones, and not every one. This repertoire shows about 680,000 clones, 80% to 90% found once; its top ten account for approximately 1.5%.

The receptor was derived from a person between 18 and 59 years old who received the Ad26.COV2.S COVID-19 vaccine or a placebo. This chain uses TRBV11-2 with TRBJ1-4, with TRBD1 as a possible D gene (6 bases). Material: peripheral blood, obtained in a trial of Ad26.COV2.S vaccine versus placebo. In DNA, the CDR3 is TGTGCCAGCAGCTTAGGGGGAGGACAGGAAAAACTGTTTTTT. It yields the protein CASSLGGGQEKLFF.